This T cell receptor beta chain was sequenced in a study of blood T cell repertoires in COVID-19 (dated by TCRdb to 2019 to 2021). About the full investigation: Samples covering the acute and convalescent phases of COVID-19 were provided by collaborators in the United States, Italy and Spain. The material from the prospective study consisted of cDNA or gDNA derived from T cells, B-cell-depleted T cells, or PBMCs. Subjects who had been exposed to COVID-19, were actively infected with it, or had recovered from it provided the deeply sampled blood TCRbeta repertoires that made up the dataset. The repertoires were released in a freely available public database intended as a resource for research on the immune response to SARS-CoV-2. The samples were drawn from two sources: the first 160 participants of the ongoing ImmuneRACE study, and 950 to 1,500 subjects contributed by 6 global collaborators. A de-identified subject ID, COVID-19 status, age in years and sex were almost always included in the sample metadata. HLA class I and class II types, where available, came from metadata supplied by the sample provider rather than from assay-based typing. The research as a whole found: The amount of clinical and demographic metadata varied by source and participant and was provided uncurated.

The immunoSEQ Assay, a bias-controlled multiplex PCR, was used to amplify TCRbeta CDR3 regions from genomic DNA. The authors' pipeline ran thus. Within the assay, amplification of reference gene primers was used to estimate how many nucleated cells each sample contained. To quantify the absolute abundance of each unique TCRbeta CDR3 rearrangement, sequence reads were collapsed and filtered. For each sample, productive Simpson clonality was calculated by taking the square root of Simpson's diversity index across productive rearrangements. TCRdb limited this immuneACCESS table to in-frame rearrangements with V and J called. A share of clones is missing; checked studies link under half to unresolved V genes, and the rest is unexplained. Clone size and the V and J calls come from that table; the DNA yielded D and trimming. For this sample the table gives under 200,000 clones, of which roughly 88% were detected only once. In total, the top ten clones hold roughly 1.1% of the sample.

Inclusive of the bounding cysteine and phenylalanine, the CDR3 is 13 residues long. The retained sequence is limited to the CDR3, 39 bases, with the frame set at the first base. CDR1 and CDR2 (SGDLS, YYNGEE) derive from the germline V gene. Trimming takes 1 base from V and 8 bases from J, and the germline ends sit 12 bases apart. Samples from volunteer blood donors who had recovered from COVID-19 were contributed by a second Seattle source. The collaborating institutions used their own protocols to collect whole blood in K2EDTA tubes. Collaborator samples were shipped for TCRbeta analysis as frozen whole blood, isolated PBMCs, or DNA extracted from either sample type. About this clone itself: Its antigen is unknown. Per-base quality was not reported, and no clone a single base away is much larger than it.

What was sequenced was peripheral blood. The TCR originated in a man in his fifties or sixties who had recovered from COVID-19. The rearrangement joined TRBV9 to TRBJ1-1; confidence is insufficient to name the D gene. The CDR3 reads CASSVNPGEEAFF. The sequenced DNA: TGTGCCAGCAGCGTAAACCCGGGAGAAGAAGCTTTCTTT.